This passage covers 27 T cell receptor beta chains from one sample sequenced in a study of T cell clonality in common variable immunodeficiency. The data were produced by immunoSEQ multiplex PCR, yet TCRdb's version contains in-frame clones alone and is incomplete. The sample has approximately 57,000 clones, none seen only once. The sequenced sample consisted of peripheral blood mononuclear cells. Receptor source: a person between 18 and 75 years old in good health.

This clone was recorded many times. The read falls 3 residues short of the CDR3 end, and the missing part is taken from the germline J gene. The rearrangement uses TRBV6-4 and TRBJ2-1, with TRBD1 matching over 8 bases. CDR3 length: 13 residues. Losses at the gene ends were 5 bases for V and 7 bases for J; bases not matched to a gene: 4. CDR1 and CDR2 (germline): MRHNA, SNTAGT. CDR3 DNA, as far as it was read: TGTGCCAGCAGTCGGACAGGGTTAAATGAG. Translating it yields CASSRTGLNE. From start to end, the CDR3 is CASSRTGLNEQFF.

This clone was recorded at least ten times. The missing CDR3 end, 3 residues past where the read stops, is filled in from the germline J gene. The chain uses TRBV29-1 and TRBJ2-4; 8 bases agree with TRBD1. The CDR3 length is 13 residues. Germline CDR1 SQVTM, CDR2 ANQGSEA. After removal of 1 base from V and 7 bases from J, the junction contained 3 bases not matched to a gene. CDR3 DNA, as far as it was read: TGCAGCGTTGAAGGACAGGGGATGAACATT. It translates to CSVEGQGMNI. The whole CDR3 sequence reads CSVEGQGMNIQYF.

This clone was observed a few times. The read terminates 3 residues before the CDR3 end, so the remaining end is supplied by the germline J gene. The V and J genes are TRBV30 and TRBJ1-2, with D hard to call. Germline V CDR1 and CDR2: GTSNPN, SVGIG (reference sequence). This CDR3 spans 14 amino acids. The covered CDR3 bases are TGTGCCTGGAGTTTACTAGCGGGAGCATACGAC. This sequence encodes CAWSLLAGAYD. The full CDR3 protein reads CAWSLLAGAYDYTF.

This clone was seen ten or more times. CDR3 bases read: TGTGCCAGCAGGTTACCGGGACAGGGAGAGACTAATGAAAAA. Its translation: CASRLPGQGETNEK. The full CDR3 protein reads CASRLPGQGETNEKLFF. The chain employs TRBV2 and TRBJ1-4, with 9 bases aligning to TRBD1. The read falls 3 residues short of the CDR3 end, and the missing part is taken from the germline J gene. V was pared by 6 bases and J by 2 bases, with 10 bases of the junction left unmatched. The CDR3 contains 17 residues. Germline V gene lookup returns CDR1 SNHLY and CDR2 FYNNEI.

This clone was counted at least ten times. A read error may account for a junction end that differs from germline. CDR3 DNA, as far as it was read: TGCGCCAGCAGCCAACCCACAACAGGGAAAGGCACCTACAATGAG. Protein: CASSQPTTGKGTYNE. The full CDR3 protein reads CASSQPTTGKGTYNEQFF. V and J are TRBV4-2 and TRBJ2-1; maybe TRBD1 (6 bases). The read finishes 3 residues shy of the CDR3 end, and the germline J gene is used to complete it. The length of the CDR3 is 18 residues. Germline loops: CDR1 LGHNA, CDR2 YNFKEQ.

A word on this clone: A clone one base away is much larger, so this may be a read error. The read stops 3 residues short of the end of the CDR3; the missing end is completed from the germline J gene. The chain combines TRBV30 with TRBJ1-1, with D possibly TRBD1 on 5 matching bases. Germline V CDR1 and CDR2: GTSNPN, SVGIG (reference sequence). The length of the CDR3 is 16 residues. The CDR3 DNA, read in part, is TGTGCCTCGAGTCCAGGGAGTGGCCATTGGAACACTGAA. Its translation is CASSPGSGHWNTE. The whole CDR3 region reads CASSPGSGHWNTEAFF. The full variable domain, its missing parts supplied by reference TRBV30 and TRBJ1-1, is SQTIHQWPATLVQPVGSPLSLECTVEGTSNPNLYWYRQAAGRGLQLLFYSVGIGQISSEVPQNLSASRPQDRQFILSSKKLLLSDSGFYLCASSPGSGHWNTEAFFGQGTRLTVV.

Ten or more counts support this clone. The read terminates 3 residues ahead of where the CDR3 ends, so the germline J gene completes it. This chain connects TRBV7-2 to TRBJ1-1; D not resolved. Germline lookup yields CDR1 SGHTA and CDR2 FQGNSA. Trimming cost V 1 base and J 0 bases, with 3 bases left between them. The length of the CDR3 is 13 residues. CDR3 bases read: TGTGCCAGCAGCTTAGACATGAACACTGAA. Its protein product is CASSLDMNTE. The full CDR3 reads CASSLDMNTEAFF.

This clone was counted at least ten times. Read data end 3 residues before the CDR3 end; the end is taken from the germline J gene. This chain uses TRBV20-1 with TRBJ2-4; tentatively, D is TRBD2 (5 bases). V was trimmed by 4 bases and J by 8 bases, leaving 15 bases between them. Looked up from germline, CDR1 is DFQATT and CDR2 is SNEGSKA (reference sequence). This CDR3 region has 13 residues. CDR3 loop: CSATGPYSDIQYF. The part of the CDR3 DNA that was read is TGCAGTGCTACCGGGCCTTATAGCGACATT.

This clone came up many times. The read finishes 3 residues shy of the CDR3 end, and the germline J gene is used to complete it. This chain joins TRBV19 and TRBJ1-6, with D possibly matching TRBD1 (5 bases). V lost 3 bases and J 7 bases, leaving 13 bases between the germline ends. Germline lookup yields CDR1 LNHDA and CDR2 SQIVND (reference sequence). The CDR3 runs 15 residues. The DNA read from the CDR3 is TGTGCCAGTAGTATTGCCGGACAAGCCAATTCACCC. Translated, it gives CASSIAGQANSP. The whole CDR3 protein reads CASSIAGQANSPLHF.

This clone has at least ten counts. From the germline J gene comes the end of the CDR3, since the read stops 3 residues before it. The rearrangement uses TRBV5-5 and TRBJ2-3; D is possibly TRBD2 (7 bases). CDR1 and CDR2 from the germline V gene are SGHKS and YYEKEE (reference sequence). The CDR3 is made up of 15 amino acids. V lost 4 bases and J lost 6, with 18 bases in between. The DNA read from the CDR3 is TGTGCCAGCAGCACCCCGCGGGGGCAGGGGGATACG. This sequence encodes CASSTPRGQGDT. The entire CDR3 reads CASSTPRGQGDTQYF.

Note on this clone: The CDR3 end is not reached by the read, which stops 3 residues before it; the germline J gene fills it in. J is TRBJ1-2 and V is TRBV7-9, with D tentatively TRBD1 (5 bases). The CDR3 sequence is 14 residues long. Germline lookup yields CDR1 SEHNR and CDR2 FQNEAQ (reference sequence). Here the CDR3 reads CASSLVRGNYDYTF. The covered CDR3 bases are TGTGCCAGCAGCTTAGTTAGGGGAAACTACGAC.

This clone was seen repeatedly, ten times or more. The sequence runs out 3 residues before the end of the CDR3; the remainder is reconstructed from the germline J gene. This chain uses TRBV5-1 with TRBJ2-2, with a tentative D call TRBD1 (5 bases). The CDR3 is 15 residues long. The V and J ends lost 6 bases and 6 bases respectively, with 18 bases between them. From germline, CDR1 is SGHRS and CDR2 YFSETQ. The CDR3 here is CASTPSNSGSGELFF. The CDR3 bases that were read are TGCGCCAGCACCCCGAGCAACTCAGGGTCCGGGGAG. Looking up the rest from reference TRBV5-1 and TRBJ2-2 gives the full variable domain: KAGVTQTPRYLIKTRGQQVTLSCSPISGHRSVSWYQQTPGQGLQFLFEYFSETQRNKGNFPGRFSGRQFSNSRSEMNVSTLELGDSALYLCASTPSNSGSGELFFGEGSRLTVL.

This clone was seen many times. The read falls 3 residues short of the CDR3 end, and the missing part is taken from the germline J gene. The J gene is TRBJ2-1, the V gene TRBV4-1; TRBD2 aligns across 7 bases. Unmatched junction bases numbered 6, after V lost 4 bases and J lost 3 bases. This CDR3 spans 15 amino acids. The V gene's germline CDR1 is MGHRA and CDR2 YSYEKL. CDR3 loop: CASSPTSSGYNEQFF. The part of the CDR3 DNA that was read is TGCGCCAGCAGCCCGACTAGCTCTGGCTACAATGAG.

This clone was detected many times. CDR3 DNA, as far as it was read: TGCAGTGCTAGAGATTTTTCCTCAACTAATGAAAAA. Translating it yields CSARDFSSTNEK. The full CDR3 protein is CSARDFSSTNEKLFF. The chain couples TRBV20-1 to TRBJ1-4; D not certain. With the read ending 3 residues before the CDR3 end, the germline J gene is used to fill in that end. Germline assignment: CDR1 DFQATT and CDR2 SNEGSKA (reference sequence). The ends were cut back, 0 bases at V and 0 bases at J, with 8 bases in the middle. The CDR3 length is 15 residues.

This clone was detected only a few times. The CDR3 end lies 3 residues beyond the end of the read and is filled in from the germline J gene. The V call is TRBV19, the J call TRBJ2-2, with D possibly being TRBD1 (6 bases). The CDR3 loop spans 15 amino acids. CDR1 and CDR2 from the germline V gene are LNHDA and SQIVND (reference sequence). CDR3 protein: CASSPQDSPWEKLFF. CDR3 DNA, as far as it was read: TGTGCCAGTAGTCCGCAGGACAGCCCGTGGGAAAAG.

This clone was picked up many times. The CDR3 end lies 3 residues beyond the end of the read and is filled in from the germline J gene. V and J are TRBV19 and TRBJ2-3, with 7 bases lining up with TRBD2. The CDR3 runs 13 residues. J gave up 4 bases and V 4 bases, and 2 bases lay outside the gene matches. Looked up from germline, CDR1 is LNHDA and CDR2 is SQIVND (reference sequence). The CDR3 is CASSTAGADTQYF. CDR3 bases read: TGTGCCAGTAGTACCGCGGGGGCAGATACG.

This clone showed up many times. The read terminates 3 residues ahead of where the CDR3 ends, so the germline J gene completes it. The chain employs TRBV12-3 or TRBV12-4 and TRBJ1-2, with TRBD1 as a possible D gene (5 bases). This CDR3 has 13 amino acids. V was trimmed by 6 bases and J by 6 bases, leaving 14 bases between them. CDR3 protein: CASSPLLGDGYTF. CDR3 bases read: TGTGCCAGCAGCCCACTGTTAGGGGATGGC.

Ten or more counts support this clone. With the read ending 3 residues before the CDR3 end, the germline J gene is used to fill in that end. This chain connects TRBV20-1 to TRBJ2-1; 9 bases are shared with TRBD2. This CDR3 region has 14 residues. Germline CDR1 is DFQATT and CDR2 is SNEGSKA (reference sequence). V dropped 5 bases and J dropped 7; count of bases not matched to a gene: 9. CDR3 sequence: CSAPSGGSTNEQFF. The DNA read from the CDR3 is TGCAGTGCTCCGAGCGGGGGGTCCACGAATGAG.

This clone was seen more than once but under ten times. The read finishes 3 residues shy of the CDR3 end, and the germline J gene is used to complete it. This chain links TRBV10-2 with TRBJ1-2; the D gene is possibly TRBD1 (6 bases). The V gene lost 1 base and the J gene lost 7 bases, with 19 bases spanning the gap. Germline V gives CDR1 WSHSY, CDR2 SAAADI. The CDR3 consists of 16 residues. The CDR3 bases that were read are TGCGCCAGCAGTGAGTTATCCCGGGACATTGGGTCTGGC. Its translation is CASSELSRDIGSG. The full CDR3 sequence reads CASSELSRDIGSGYTF.

This clone was found many times. The sequenced fragment ends 3 residues before the CDR3 boundary, so the rest is inferred from the germline J gene. The rearrangement joins TRBV20-1 to TRBJ2-3, with D unclear. The CDR3 runs to 16 residues. In germline, CDR1 is DFQATT, CDR2 SNEGSKA (reference sequence). Partial CDR3 DNA: TGCAGTGCTAGAGGCAGAGGTTCTTATAGCAATCAGCCG. It specifies CSARGRGSYSNQP. The whole CDR3 protein reads CSARGRGSYSNQPQYF.

A remark on this clone: The read ends 3 residues early relative to the CDR3; the germline J gene fills the gap. The chain employs TRBV2 and TRBJ1-4; the match to TRBD1 covers 7 bases. Germline CDR1 SNHLY, CDR2 FYNNEI. This CDR3 has 15 amino acids. The CDR3 region is CASTDEGAPYSPLFF. CDR3 bases read: TGTGCCAGCACAGATGAGGGGGCGCCTTATTCACCA.

The table lists this clone with many counts. The read ends 3 residues before the CDR3 terminus; that terminus is restored from the germline J gene. The chain joins TRBV18 to TRBJ1-1, with unresolved D. V was shortened by 1 base and J by 1 base, with 22 bases between the two germline ends. The CDR3 has 19 residues. Germline CDR1 is KGHSH and CDR2 is LQKENI. The CDR3: CASSPQVLGSGTRNTEAFF. CDR3 bases read: TGTGCCAGCTCACCACAGGTACTGGGTTCAGGCACCAGGAACACTGAA.

The sample holds many counts of this clone. Read sequence stops 3 residues before the CDR3 end, and the germline J gene provides the missing end. The chain joins TRBV20-1 to TRBJ2-4, with D possibly matching TRBD1 (5 bases). CDR3 length: 13 residues. Germline V gene lookup returns CDR1 DFQATT and CDR2 SNEGSKA (reference sequence). The CDR3 DNA, read in part, is TGCAGTGCTAGAGGGTTAGGGGCGCGTGGT. Its translation: CSARGLGARG. The full-length CDR3 reads as CSARGLGARGQYF.

The table lists this clone with many counts. The read halts 3 residues ahead of the CDR3 end, with the missing end drawn from the germline J gene. The chain has TRBV4-1 and TRBJ2-3; 8 bases line up with TRBD2. Germline CDR1 and CDR2: MGHRA and YSYEKL. The CDR3 totals 17 residues. V dropped 4 bases and J dropped 4; count of bases not matched to a gene: 13. This CDR3 reads CASSPEGLVTIADTQYF. The sequenced part of the CDR3 DNA is TGCGCCAGCAGCCCTGAGGGACTAGTCACTATCGCAGATACG.

The sample holds many counts of this clone. The read finishes 3 residues shy of the CDR3 end, and the germline J gene is used to complete it. The rearrangement uses TRBV7-2 and TRBJ2-7; maybe TRBD1 (5 bases). The germline V gene encodes CDR1 SGHTA and CDR2 FQGNSA. The CDR3 has 15 residues. V was clipped by 6 bases and J by 3 bases, with 18 bases between them. The CDR3 loop reads CASSSQGELVYEQYF. The covered CDR3 bases are TGTGCCAGCAGTTCGCAAGGGGAACTTGTCTACGAG.

This clone has at least ten counts. The read ends 3 residues shy of where the CDR3 ends; the end is completed using the germline J gene. The rearrangement links TRBV19 to TRBJ2-2; D ambiguous. Per germline, CDR1 LNHDA and CDR2 SQIVND (reference sequence). The CDR3 spans 13 residues. CDR3 sequence reads: CASSIGQNEKLFF. CDR3 bases read: TGTGCCAGTAGTATAGGGCAGAATGAAAAG.

By share of the sample, this clone is medium-sized. Sequencing ends 3 residues short of the CDR3 end; the germline J gene provides the rest. The chain carries TRBV5-6 and TRBJ2-1; D possibly corresponds to TRBD2 (6 bases). Germline values: CDR1 SGHDT, CDR2 YYEEEE. The CDR3 spans 13 residues. V was trimmed by 4 bases and J by 5 bases, leaving 10 bases between them. The CDR3 here is CASSPWGDNEQFF. The part of the CDR3 DNA that was read is TGTGCCAGCAGCCCTTGGGGGGACAATGAG.